What follows is one TCR beta chain and its context. A much more abundant neighbour one base away suggests this may be a read error. This sample was included in a study of regulatory T cells in long-lasting Graves disease. With iRepertoire HTBI primers and Arm-PCR of CDR3 regions, TCR beta libraries were built. TCRdb re-called the multiplex PCR reads with MiXCR, one entry per CDR3 protein. Among over 450,000 distinct CDR3 sequences, under 25% were seen once, and the ten largest hold about 6.6%. This CDR3 region has 15 residues. CDR1 and CDR2 from the germline V gene are SGHTA and FQGNSA. V lost 6 bases and J lost 5; bases outside the gene matches: 7. The time point here: persistent/refractory GD, antithyroid drugs over 5 years with positive TRAb. With RNA extracted from PBMCs as input, the TCR library was made.

This TCR came from a female donor with Graves disease. The V call is TRBV7-2, the J call TRBJ2-5, with TRBD2 identical over 12 bases. Sequenced here: peripheral blood mononuclear cells (PBMCs), sampled when the disease was refractory, from a patient treated with antithyroid drugs. The CDR3 is CASSPAGTSGETQYF. The CDR3, as DNA: TGTGCCAGCAGTCCAGCCGGGACTAGCGGGGAGACCCAGTACTTC.